This T cell receptor (beta chain) emerged from a study of blood T cell repertoires in COVID-19 (TCRdb year 2020). As for the study more broadly: Samples from collaborators originated in the United States, Italy and Spain and spanned both the acute and convalescent phases of COVID-19. The prospective study material was composed of cDNA or gDNA derived from T cells, B-cell-depleted T cells, or PBMCs. Deeply sampled blood TCRbeta repertoires from subjects exposed to, actively infected with, or recovered from COVID-19 were included in the dataset. The repertoires were released in a freely available public database meant as a resource for research on the immune response to SARS-CoV-2. Samples were obtained from the ongoing ImmuneRACE study (first 160 participants) and from 1,254 subjects provided by 6 global collaborators. Sample metadata almost always included a de-identified subject ID, COVID-19 status, age in years and sex. Where HLA class I and class II types were available, the types were taken from metadata supplied by the sample provider, not from assay-based typing.

Comments on this clone: What antigen it recognizes has not been identified. Base qualities were left out, and no much larger clone turns up one base away.

The paper's findings and limits, for the study overall: The amount of clinical and demographic metadata varied by source and participant and was provided uncurated.

One collaborating source in Seattle enrolled patients while the patients were actively infected and followed the patients over time throughout the course of disease. Collaborating institutions collected whole blood in K2EDTA tubes following their own protocols. Collaborator samples were shipped for TCRbeta analysis as frozen whole blood, isolated PBMCs, or DNA extracted from either sample type. The immunoSEQ Assay, a bias-controlled multiplex PCR, was used to amplify TCRbeta CDR3 regions from genomic DNA. The published analysis was carried out like this. Within the assay, amplification of reference gene primers was used to estimate how many nucleated cells each sample contained. To quantify the absolute abundance of each unique TCRbeta CDR3 rearrangement, sequence reads were collapsed and filtered. For each sample, productive Simpson clonality was calculated as the square root of Simpson's diversity index across productive rearrangements. In TCRdb, the immuneACCESS table is reduced to in-frame sequences with V and J assigned. These tables do not hold every clone; where another copy was compared, an unresolved V gene accounts for under half, and the others remain unexplained. V and J calls and clone size come straight from that table; D and trimming were deduced from the DNA. The sample yields approximately 69,000 clones; approximately 80% were counted once. Roughly 13% of the sample comes from the top ten.

Sample: peripheral blood. This clonotype originated in a man aged 50 to 60 with COVID-19, enrolled during active disease.

The CDR3 region reads CATSCYGQGCRETQYF. Here is the DNA: TGTGCCACCAGCTGTTACGGACAGGGATGTCGAGAGACCCAGTACTTC. Rearrangement joined TRBV15 to TRBJ2-5; 8 nucleotides in the junction match TRBD1. The CDR3 contains 16 residues, cysteine and phenylalanine counted. Solely the CDR3 DNA is kept, with 48 bases framed from the first base. Relative to germline, V is missing 5 bases and J is missing 4 bases, with 12 bases of the junction outside any gene match. Looking up the germline V gene (reference sequence) yields CDR1 LNHNV and CDR2 YYDKDF.